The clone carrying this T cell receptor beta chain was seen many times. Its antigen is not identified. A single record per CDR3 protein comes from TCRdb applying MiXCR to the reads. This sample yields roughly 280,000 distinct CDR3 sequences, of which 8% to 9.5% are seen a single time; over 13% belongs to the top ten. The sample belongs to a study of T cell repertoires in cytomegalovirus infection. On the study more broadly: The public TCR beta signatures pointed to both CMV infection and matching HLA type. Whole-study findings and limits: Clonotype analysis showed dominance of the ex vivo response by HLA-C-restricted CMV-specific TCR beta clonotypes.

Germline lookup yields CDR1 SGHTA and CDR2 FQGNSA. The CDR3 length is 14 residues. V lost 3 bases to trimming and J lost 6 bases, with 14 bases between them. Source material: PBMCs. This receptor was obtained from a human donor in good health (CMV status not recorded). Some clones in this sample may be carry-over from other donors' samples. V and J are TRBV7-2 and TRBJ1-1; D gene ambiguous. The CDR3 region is CASSFIMAGSEAFF. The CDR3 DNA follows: TGTGCCAGCAGCTTTATCATGGCAGGCTCTGAAGCTTTCTTT.